The 12 T cell receptor beta chains given below trace back to one sample, sequenced in a study of human T cells and chemical hapten exposure. Time point indicated: patch test 1, 2 weeks after DPC sensitization. Treatment in this sample: therapeutic diphenylcyclopropenone sensitization with weekly scalp DPC. Blood, whole and unfractionated, served as the source for total RNA extraction. TCRdb redid the calling of the RACE reads with MiXCR, one entry per CDR3 protein. The sample shows more than 30,000 distinct CDR3 sequences, about 6.3% of them seen only once. The sample in question was whole blood, obtained in connection with sensitization to the hapten diphenylcyclopropenone (DPC). These TCRs come from a young woman with alopecia areata. Some clones in this sample may be carry-over from other donors' samples.

This clonotype was counted between two and nine times. The chain uses TRBV5-4 and TRBJ2-1; D uncertain. The CDR3 has 15 residues. Deletions cut 5 bases from V and 2 bases from J, with 14 bases between. Germline CDR1 reads SGHNT; CDR2 reads YYREEE (reference sequence). Here the CDR3 DNA reads TGTGCCAGCAGTCCCGACAAGCCTGCCTACAATGAGCAGTTCTTC. Protein sequence: CASSPDKPAYNEQFF.

Note on this clonotype: With a much larger clone just one base away, this may be a read error. The chain joins TRBV28 to TRBJ1-4; D gene uncertain. This CDR3 is 15 amino acids long. CDR1 and CDR2 from the germline V gene are MDHEN and SYDVKM. The CDR3 sequence: CAGSLRARGNEKLFF. CDR3 nucleotide sequence: TGTGCCGGCAGTTTAAGGGCCCGGGGTAATGAAAAACTGTTTTTT.

This clonotype turned up a few times. This chain connects TRBV28 to TRBJ1-4; 7 positions match TRBD1. Germline CDR1 is MDHEN and CDR2 is SYDVKM. The CDR3 sequence is 16 residues long. V lost 5 bases and J lost 2; bases outside the gene matches: 8. The CDR3 DNA reads TGTGCCAGCAGTCCCCGGTTGACAGGGACTAATGAAAAACTGTTTTTT. Encoded protein: CASSPRLTGTNEKLFF.

This clonotype was picked up a small number of times. The chain uses TRBV4-1 and TRBJ1-4, with a weak D call TRBD1 (6 bases). Per germline, CDR1 MGHRA and CDR2 YSYEKL. CDR3 size: 19 residues. The V and J ends lost 0 bases and 8 bases respectively, with 25 bases between them. CDR3 coding DNA: TGCGCCAGCAGCCAAGAAGAGGGGCAGGCCACAGGGTTTCAGGAAAAACTGTTTTTT. Protein sequence: CASSQEEGQATGFQEKLFF.

V gene TRBV11-2 combines with J gene TRBJ1-4, with 9 bases matching TRBD1. The CDR3 totals 15 residues. The germline V gene encodes CDR1 SGHAT and CDR2 FQNNGV. J lost 6 bases, V lost 4 bases, and 6 bases had no gene match. The CDR3 nucleotides read TGTGCCAGCAGCTCACGAGACAGGGGGGATGAAAAACTGTTTTTT. This codes for CASSSRDRGDEKLFF.

This clonotype was seen a handful of times. The chain has TRBV4-3 and TRBJ1-1, with a weak D call TRBD1 (5 bases). Germline CDR1 reads LGHNA; CDR2 reads YSLEER. The CDR3 has 15 amino acids. V was pared by 3 bases and J by 7 bases, with 18 bases between. The CDR3 DNA sequence: TGCGCCAGCAGCCACCGCTCGACCGACAGTCGTGAAGCTTTCTTT. Its translation: CASSHRSTDSREAFF.

The chain has TRBV6-1 and TRBJ1-5; 7 bases fit TRBD1. CDR1 and CDR2 from the germline V gene are MNHNS and SASEGT. The CDR3 is 16 residues long. The trim removed 6 bases at V and 5 bases at J, leaving 13 bases unmatched. The CDR3 loop reads CASRPTTRGTDQPQHF. The CDR3 DNA follows: TGTGCCAGCAGACCCACGACAAGGGGGACAGATCAGCCCCAGCATTTT.

This clonotype was detected ten times or more. The V and J genes are TRBV27 and TRBJ2-3; D gene ambiguous. Trimming cost V 3 bases and J 4 bases, with 8 bases left between them. CDR1 is MNHEY and CDR2 is SMNVEV in the germline V gene (reference sequence). CDR3 length: 13 residues. CDR3 amino acids: CASSLVLADTQYF. The CDR3 coding sequence is TGTGCCAGCAGTTTGGTTCTCGCAGATACGCAGTATTTT.

This clonotype was detected many times. The gene calls are TRBV7-8 and TRBJ2-3, with a weak D call TRBD1 (6 bases). V lost 5 bases, J lost 2 bases, and 14 bases lay in between. The CDR3 spans 15 residues. The germline V gene encodes CDR1 SGHVS and CDR2 FQNEAQ. The CDR3 reads CASSPRDTHTDTQYF. CDR3 bases: TGTGCCAGCAGCCCTAGGGACACTCACACAGATACGCAGTATTTT.

Many counts were recorded for this clonotype. J is TRBJ1-4 and V is TRBV7-2; no firm D call. Germline V CDR1 and CDR2: SGHTA, FQGNSA. CDR3 length equals 14 residues. Trimming left V 6 bases short and J 0 bases short, with 8 bases between. The CDR3 nucleotides are TGTGCCAGCAGACTTCTGCCAACTAATGAAAAACTGTTTTTT. Its translation is CASRLLPTNEKLFF.

The chain links TRBV6-2 or TRBV6-3 to TRBJ2-3; 7 bases match TRBD1. Looked up from germline, CDR1 is MNHEY and CDR2 is SVGEGT. After removal of 5 bases from V and 0 bases from J, the junction contained 8 bases not matched to a gene. The CDR3 covers 16 residues. The CDR3 nucleotides are TGTGCCAGCAGTCCGTGGGACAGTTCTAGCACAGATACGCAGTATTTT. Amino acids: CASSPWDSSSTDTQYF.

This clonotype was observed a handful of times. The chain carries TRBV6-5 and TRBJ2-7; 9 nucleotides line up with TRBD1. Unmatched junction bases numbered 9, after V lost 0 bases and J lost 3 bases. Germline V gene lookup returns CDR1 MNHEY and CDR2 SVGAGI. This CDR3 region has 17 residues. The CDR3: CASSYSYTGQGDYEQYF. The CDR3 DNA sequence: TGTGCCAGCAGTTACTCCTATACGGGACAGGGTGACTACGAGCAGTACTTC.